Listed here are 28 T cell receptor beta chains from one sample, sequenced in a study of shared clonotypes between healthy human individuals. Libraries were prepared by immunoSEQ multiplex PCR; TCRdb keeps only in-frame clonotypes and omits some of them. The profile shows nearly 1 million clones, approximately 76% of them singletons. Sequencing used memory CD4+ T cells sorted from blood. As for subset: CD45RA-negative fraction. Receptors were obtained from a man aged 18 to 35 in good health.

The J gene is TRBJ1-3, the V gene TRBV5-4; 9 bases fit TRBD1. The CDR3 contains 12 residues. Germline V gene lookup returns CDR1 SGHNT and CDR2 YYREEE (reference sequence). Losses at the gene ends were 10 bases for V and 3 bases for J; bases not matched to a gene: 2. CDR3 in amino acids: CAGQGSGNTIYF. CDR3 bases: TGTGCCGGACAGGGGAGTGGAAACACCATATATTTT.

The rearrangement joins TRBV5-6 to TRBJ1-4; no definite D call. Germline CDR1 and CDR2: SGHDT and YYEEEE. This CDR3 contains 16 residues. Trimming removed 0 bases from V and 0 bases from J, with 9 bases in between. The CDR3 here is CASSLGWGATNEKLFF. CDR3 sequence (DNA): TGTGCCAGCAGCTTGGGATGGGGTGCAACTAATGAAAAACTGTTTTTT.

The DNA for the CDR3 is TGCGCCAGCAGCATGGAGCGGATGGGCACAGATACGCAGTATTTT. Its protein product is CASSMERMGTDTQYF. This chain connects TRBV5-1 to TRBJ2-3; a weak D match, TRBD2 (5 bases). Germline-derived CDR1 and CDR2 are SGHRS and YFSETQ. V lost 4 bases and J 1 base, leaving 13 bases between the germline ends. CDR3 length: 15 amino acids.

The chain carries TRBV7-2 and TRBJ2-3, with 9 positions matching TRBD2. The V and J ends lost 5 bases and 2 bases, in that order; junction bases with no gene match: 8. In germline, CDR1 is SGHTA, CDR2 FQGNSA. The CDR3 is 16 residues long. CDR3 residues: CASSVPGGGDTDTQYF. In nucleotides, the CDR3 is TGTGCCAGCAGCGTTCCTGGCGGGGGGGACACAGATACGCAGTATTTT.

This clone was counted a few times. The chain couples TRBV6-1 to TRBJ1-2; no firm D call. Trimming took 2 bases from V and 7 from J, leaving 8 bases between them. The CDR3 is made up of 12 amino acids. Germline CDR1 and CDR2: MNHNS and SASEGT. The CDR3 spells CASSELSGGYTF. Here the CDR3 DNA reads TGTGCCAGCAGTGAATTGTCTGGTGGCTACACCTTC.

The table lists this clone with a count of one. The chain employs TRBV5-1 and TRBJ2-3; the match to TRBD1 covers 9 bases. The CDR3 length is 14 residues. CDR1 and CDR2 from the germline V gene are SGHRS and YFSETQ. With 5 bases clipped from V and 4 bases from J, the junction kept 5 bases outside the gene matches. For the CDR3, the DNA is TGCGCCAGCAGTTACGGGACAGGGTCAGATACGCAGTATTTT. Amino acid sequence: CASSYGTGSDTQYF.

The chain couples TRBV6-5 to TRBJ2-2, with 8 positions matching TRBD1. Germline V lookup: CDR1 MNHEY, CDR2 SVGAGI. The CDR3 extends over 14 amino acids. J gave up 6 bases and V 5 bases, and 5 bases lay outside the gene matches. CDR3 nucleotides: TGTGCCAGCAGTGTCCTACAGGGGGCCGGGGAGCTGTTTTTT. As protein: CASSVLQGAGELFF.

The chain carries TRBV9 and TRBJ1-5; the D gene is possibly TRBD1 (6 bases). This CDR3 is 14 amino acids long. Germline loops: CDR1 SGDLS, CDR2 YYNGEE. V was shortened by 7 bases and J by 0 bases, with 11 bases between the two germline ends. The DNA of the CDR3 is TGTGCCAGCGGAGGGGGTCCTAGCAATCAGCCCCAGCATTTT. It translates to CASGGGPSNQPQHF.

The CDR3 nucleotides read TGTGCTTCCTGTTCCTGGGGAACCACAGATACGCAGTATTTT. Its translation is CASCSWGTTDTQYF. J is TRBJ2-3 and V is TRBV10-3; D gene ambiguous. CDR1 and CDR2 (germline): ENHRY, SYGVKD. The CDR3 length is 14 residues.

This chain uses TRBV2 with TRBJ2-7; tentative D call: TRBD2 (5 bases). Germline lookup yields CDR1 SNHLY and CDR2 FYNNEI. V dropped 7 bases and J dropped 4 bases, with 14 bases sitting between them. The CDR3 spans 13 residues. The CDR3 DNA is TGTGCCAGCAATACGGACTCCACGTACGAGCAGTACTTC. It encodes CASNTDSTYEQYF.

This chain connects TRBV5-4 to TRBJ1-1, with 10 bases identical to TRBD1. The ends lost 0 bases at V and 8 bases at J; junction bases unmatched: 1. Germline loops: CDR1 SGHNT, CDR2 YYREEE (reference sequence). CDR3 length equals 13 residues. The CDR3 DNA is TGTGCCAGCAGCTTGGGGACAGGGGGAGAAGCTTTCTTT. Translating it yields CASSLGTGGEAFF. Using reference TRBV5-4 and TRBJ1-1 for the parts outside the CDR3, the full variable domain is ETGVTQSPTHLIKTRGQQVTLRCSSQSGHNTVSWYQQALGQGPQFIFQYYREEENGRGNFPPRFSGLQFPNYSSELNVNALELDDSALYLCASSLGTGGEAFFGQGTRLTVV.

The gene calls are TRBV5-1 and TRBJ2-3; the D call may be TRBD1 or TRBD2 (5 bases each). Germline V CDR1 and CDR2: SGHRS, YFSETQ. V was clipped by 4 bases and J by 2 bases, with 8 bases between them. The CDR3 runs 13 residues. The CDR3 nucleotides read TGCGCCAGCAGCCCGGGACCCACAGATACGCAGTATTTT. Its translation is CASSPGPTDTQYF.

This clone was seen just once. The CDR3 sequence: CASSGGTAATGELFF. The CDR3 DNA is TGTGCCAGCTCAGGGGGGACAGCGGCCACCGGGGAGCTGTTTTTT. The chain uses TRBV18 and TRBJ2-2; the D gene is possibly TRBD1 (7 bases). Deletions cut 5 bases from V and 4 bases from J, with 14 bases between. Looked up from germline, CDR1 is KGHSH and CDR2 is LQKENI. The CDR3 length is 15 residues.

In its sample, this clone was seen a few times. The chain is built from TRBV6-1 and TRBJ2-7; D possibly corresponds to TRBD1 (6 bases). The CDR3 runs 13 residues. Germline CDR1 reads MNHNS; CDR2 reads SASEGT. V lost 5 bases to trimming and J lost 6 bases, with 14 bases between them. This CDR3 reads CASSRTELVEQYF. The CDR3 nucleotides read TGTGCCAGCAGTAGGACAGAATTGGTCGAGCAGTACTTC.

This clone was seen only once. The DNA of the CDR3 is TGTGCCTGGAGCCCAGGGGTGGGCCGGGGATACTTC. It codes for CAWSPGVGRGYF. This rearrangement joins TRBV30 to TRBJ2-7; tentative D call: TRBD1 (6 bases). CDR3 size: 12 residues. Trimming left V 3 bases short and J 13 bases short, with 19 bases between. Per germline, CDR1 GTSNPN and CDR2 SVGIG (reference sequence).

The chain carries TRBV5-4 and TRBJ2-3; D is uncertain. The length of the CDR3 is 16 residues. The germline V gene encodes CDR1 SGHNT and CDR2 YYREEE (reference sequence). Trimming cost V 2 bases and J 0 bases, with 13 bases left between them. In DNA, the CDR3 is TGTGCCAGCAGCTTCAACGGCAGGCCGAGCACAGATACGCAGTATTTT. It is translated as CASSFNGRPSTDTQYF. The full variable domain, with the rest looked up from reference TRBV5-4 and TRBJ2-3, is ETGVTQSPTHLIKTRGQQVTLRCSSQSGHNTVSWYQQALGQGPQFIFQYYREEENGRGNFPPRFSGLQFPNYSSELNVNALELDDSALYLCASSFNGRPSTDTQYFGPGTRLTVL.

The chain recombines TRBV5-6 with TRBJ2-3; 11 bases line up with TRBD2. CDR1 is SGHDT, CDR2 YYEEEE, per germline. The CDR3 has 15 amino acids. J gave up 3 bases and V 7 bases, and 7 bases lay outside the gene matches. CDR3 sequence reads: CASLVSGRATDTQYF. CDR3 nucleotides: TGTGCCAGCTTAGTTAGCGGGAGGGCAACAGATACGCAGTATTTT.

V and J are TRBV7-9 and TRBJ2-7; D is undetermined. CDR1 SEHNR and CDR2 FQNEAQ come from the germline V gene (reference sequence). Trimming left V 5 bases short and J 1 base short, with 9 bases between. The CDR3 spans 13 residues. The CDR3 is CASSAHGSYEQYF. CDR3 DNA sequence: TGTGCCAGCAGCGCCCATGGTTCCTACGAGCAGTACTTC.

The J gene is TRBJ1-2, the V gene TRBV6-5, with 7 bases that match TRBD1. From germline, CDR1 is MNHEY and CDR2 SVGAGI. V shed 0 bases, J shed 7 bases, and the junction held 8 bases outside the gene matches. This CDR3 spans 15 amino acids. The CDR3 nucleotides read TGTGCCAGCAGTTACTCGGGACAGACGGTAGCTGGCTACACCTTC. Protein sequence: CASSYSGQTVAGYTF.

The V call is TRBV27, the J call TRBJ1-2; D remains ambiguous. The germline V and J ends were trimmed by 6 bases and 6 bases, with 11 bases remaining between them. The CDR3 is 12 amino acids. In germline, CDR1 is MNHEY, CDR2 SMNVEV (reference sequence). The CDR3 DNA follows: TGTGCCAGCAGGTCCAGAGGCGATGGCTACACCTTC. Encoded protein: CASRSRGDGYTF.

This chain links TRBV5-1 with TRBJ1-5; possible D gene TRBD1, 6 bases. Trimming shortened V by 0 bases and J by 5 bases, and 12 bases separated the two germline ends. This CDR3 region has 15 residues. Germline V gives CDR1 SGHRS, CDR2 YFSETQ. In DNA form, the CDR3 reads TGCGCCAGCAGCTTGGGGGTGACAGGCTATCAGCCCCAGCATTTT. It yields the protein CASSLGVTGYQPQHF.

A remark on this clone: The junction departs from germline at one end; a sequencing error may be responsible. The chain recombines TRBV29-1 with TRBJ2-5; weak D call: TRBD2 (6 bases). The CDR3 has 14 amino acids. From germline, CDR1 is SQVTM and CDR2 ANQGSEA. The CDR3 here is CSVVDPLGGEAQYF. The CDR3, as DNA: TGCAGCGTTGTCGATCCTTTGGGGGGAGAGGCCCAGTACTTC.

The V and J genes are TRBV5-1 and TRBJ2-7; TRBD1 agrees at 7 bases. Germline V lookup: CDR1 SGHRS, CDR2 YFSETQ. J was trimmed by 2 bases and V by 2 bases; bases with no gene match: 7. This CDR3 has 15 residues. Here the CDR3 reads CASSLISGTAYEQYF. Written as DNA, the CDR3 is TGCGCCAGCAGCTTAATATCCGGGACAGCCTACGAGCAGTACTTC.

This chain connects TRBV6-5 to TRBJ1-2; D is possibly TRBD1 (5 bases). Trimming removed 6 bases from V and 5 bases from J, with 16 bases in between. Germline V gives CDR1 MNHEY, CDR2 SVGAGI. This CDR3 contains 14 residues. CDR3 region: CASRRGGELYGYTF. The CDR3 DNA follows: TGTGCCAGCAGACGCGGGGGGGAGTTGTATGGCTACACCTTC.

This chain connects TRBV28 to TRBJ1-1; D gene uncertain. Trimming cost V 5 bases and J 4 bases, with 20 bases left between them. Germline lookup yields CDR1 MDHEN and CDR2 SYDVKM. CDR3 length equals 16 residues. The CDR3 spells CASSPLKLLEGTEAFF. CDR3 nucleotide sequence: TGTGCCAGCAGTCCTCTTAAACTGCTGGAAGGCACTGAAGCTTTCTTT.

This chain connects TRBV9 to TRBJ2-6; 9 positions match TRBD2. With 1 base clipped from V and 1 base from J, the junction kept 3 bases outside the gene matches. The germline gives CDR1 SGDLS, CDR2 YYNGEE. The CDR3 covers 17 residues. The DNA for the CDR3 is TGTGCCAGCAGCGTAAGCGGGGGGCCGTCTGGGGCCAACGTCCTGACTTTC. This translates into CASSVSGGPSGANVLTF.

This clone appeared a few times. This chain connects TRBV28 to TRBJ1-3, with a tentative D call TRBD1 (5 bases). Trimming removed 6 bases at V and 4 bases at J, with 25 bases between. The CDR3 extends over 18 amino acids. Germline values: CDR1 MDHEN, CDR2 SYDVKM. The CDR3 DNA reads as TGTGCCAGCAGCGCCGCCTGGGGGACCTCTCAGGCCGGAAACACCATATATTTT. Amino acid sequence: CASSAAWGTSQAGNTIYF.

V gene TRBV6-1 combines with J gene TRBJ1-5; D call uncertain. CDR1 and CDR2 (germline): MNHNS, SASEGT. The length of the CDR3 is 14 residues. V lost 7 bases and J 0 bases, leaving 10 bases between the germline ends. CDR3 nucleotide sequence: TGTGCCAGCACCGCCGGGGTTAGCAATCAGCCCCAGCATTTT. Translated: CASTAGVSNQPQHF.